This paragraph covers one T cell receptor beta chain sequence. What antigen it recognizes has not been identified. Base qualities are not recorded, but no much larger clone differs from it by a single base. Read against the paper, the sample's time point label means: after neoadjuvant nivolumab, at surgical resection. The patients had newly diagnosed stage II-IVA oral cavity squamous cell carcinoma and had not received any prior systemic or radiation treatment. The cohort was made up of patients with locally advanced, HPV-negative oral cavity squamous cell carcinoma. No culture maintenance or expansion was done, as the peripheral blood mononuclear cells went straight to analysis. Samples came from a longitudinal correlative study of a single-arm phase II trial of neoadjuvant nivolumab in oral cavity squamous cell carcinoma. Subject-matched pre- and post-treatment PBMCs and tumors from three responders and three non-responders underwent genomic DNA-based TCRbeta sequencing. Peripheral blood mononuclear cells were collected once before nivolumab treatment and again after treatment, at the time of surgery. Genomic DNA was isolated from PBMCs using the Maxwell RSC DNA from Cells kit.

For deep sequencing of PBMC libraries, mostly roughly 520 ng of input genomic DNA was used, and six replicates were run per sample. Following the manufacturer's instructions, the team built TCRbeta libraries using the immunoSEQ hsTCRbeta kit. An Illumina NovaSeq 6000 S4 flow cell was used to sequence the final libraries, which had first been combined to 3 nM. Per the authors' processing: The immunoSEQ Analyzer was used for raw data preprocessing and quality control. The analysis was restricted to productive rearrangements, with each unique CDR3 amino acid sequence defining a clonotype. Repertoire clonality was estimated as the Gini-Simpson index, computed with the R package tcR. Student's t test was used to compare Gini indices, while Pearson correlation assessed associations with tumor size change. TCRdb holds this immuneACCESS table with in-frame rearrangements only. Some clones are missing; in checked studies, unresolved V genes explain under half, and the rest has no known cause. V and J calls and clone size follow that table, whereas D and trimming were derived from the DNA. The sample yields tens of thousands of clones; about nine tenths were counted once. Approximately 2.8% of the sample belongs to the ten largest clones.

The CDR3 holds 13 amino acids from the cysteine to the phenylalanine. Only CDR3 DNA remains: 39 bases, in frame from the first base. Trimmed from V: 6 bases; trimmed from J: 4 bases; junction bases lacking a gene match: 3. CDR1 is given as MNHEY and CDR2 as SVGAGI, both from the germline V gene. The data derive from a study of neoadjuvant anti-PD-1 for oral cavity cancer (dated by TCRdb to about 2021). Broadly, across the study: Before curative-intent surgical resection, most patients were given three to four biweekly doses of nivolumab at 3 mg/kg. Under RECIST 1.1, a patient counted as a responder if showing complete response, partial response or stable disease, and as a non-responder if showing progression. The parent correlative cohort had about a dozen patients and a response rate of roughly 34%. A fourth nivolumab dose was given around day 43 to patients without progression, and definitive surgical resection was performed in those patients on days 50-56. Overall study results and their limits: Higher pretreatment blood Treg/Th17 ratios correlated with both higher pretreatment blood TCRbeta clonality and lower post-treatment tumor TCRbeta clonality. Only a few patients per response group were included in the TCR analyses, and the authors called for validation in larger cohorts. After neoadjuvant nivolumab, T cell clonality (Gini index) in PBMCs was significantly higher in non-responders than in responders.

The sequence joins TRBV6-5 to TRBJ1-2; 9 bases in the junction line up with TRBD1. The source of this sequence is a person aged 35 to 85 with oral cavity squamous cell carcinoma. Sequenced here: PBMCs, sampled after nivolumab (anti-PD-1) treatment. The DNA sequence reads TGTGCCAGCAGAAAGACAGGGGGCTATGGCTACACCTTC. The resulting protein is CASRKTGGYGYTF.